This T cell receptor beta chain came from a study of chemoradiotherapy in HPV16-positive cancers. Samples were taken several times over chemoradiotherapy. Only in-frame clones appear in the TCRdb table, and some are missing; sequencing was by immunoSEQ multiplex PCR. This table has 25,000 to 35,000 clones, approximately 88% appearing once. This CDR3 contains 15 residues. Germline V gene sequence: CDR1 SGHKS, CDR2 YYEKEE (reference sequence). The V and J ends lost 4 bases and 2 bases respectively, with 16 bases between them. The chain employs TRBV5-5 and TRBJ2-7; no definite D call. This TCR derives from a human donor with HPV-associated anogenital cancer. The sequencing here drew on blood, taken from a patient who underwent chemoradiotherapy. CDR3 nucleotide sequence: TGTGCCAGCAGCCCAATATGGACGGAGACCTACGAGCAGTACTTC. Encoded protein: CASSPIWTETYEQYF. Full variable domain (rest looked up from reference TRBV5-5 and TRBJ2-7): DAGVTQSPTHLIKTRGQQVTLRCSPISGHKSVSWYQQVLGQGPQFIFQYYEKEERGRGNFPDRFSARQFPNYSSELNVNALLLGDSALYLCASSPIWTETYEQYFGPGTRLTVT.